Listed here is a single TCR beta chain. No antigen is known for it. Gene names denote mouse genes. The observed sequence ends 4 residues before the CDR3 terminus, with the missing tail filled in from the germline J gene. The data were taken from a study of CD8+ T cells in alopecia areata. Study-level points and caveats: Affected lesional scalp, above all in alopecia totalis/universalis, was more clonal than normal scalp.

Extraction and reverse transcription of RNA yielded cDNA as the sequencing template. Only in-frame clones appear in the TCRdb table, and some are missing; sequencing was by immunoSEQ multiplex PCR. Observed in the sample are some 110,000 clones, none of them singletons. Trimming cost V 0 bases and J 4 bases, with 8 bases left between them. Germline CDR1 is NNHNN and CDR2 is SYGAGS (reference sequence). CDR3 length: 14 amino acids. Sequenced sample: lesional skin. This sequence joins TRBV13-2 and TRBJ2-1; D is possibly TRBD1 (5 bases). The source is a C3H/HeJ mouse with alopecia areata. MHC haplotype of the strain: H2-k. Partial CDR3 DNA: TGTGCCAGCGGTGATGCCGACAGTTATGCT. Translating gives CASGDADSYA. Given in full, the CDR3 is CASGDADSYAEQFF.